This T cell receptor beta chain was obtained from a study of neoadjuvant nivolumab and ipilimumab in lung cancer. Study-wide context: Nivolumab 3 mg/kg was given days 1, 15 and 29, plus ipilimumab 1 mg/kg day 1 in combination.

Concerning this clone itself: Antigen unknown.

This CDR3 is 15 amino acids long. Germline lookup yields CDR1 GTSNPN and CDR2 SVGIG (reference sequence). The ends lost 2 bases at V and 2 bases at J; junction bases unmatched: 6. Study-level findings and limits: Resected tumors had greater TCR richness and clonality than uninvolved lung.

Assay used: immunoSEQ multiplex PCR; TCRdb lists only in-frame clones, some missing. The sample carries 45,000 to 55,000 clones, around 89% recorded once. Sequences were derived from blood, sampled before neoadjuvant nivolumab, alone or with ipilimumab. The V gene is TRBV30, the J gene TRBJ1-5; the match to TRBD1 covers 7 bases. The sequence was collected from an adult with non-small cell lung cancer. Some clones in this sample may be carry-over from other donors' samples. The CDR3 region is CAWSLTGEGNQPQHF. In DNA form, the CDR3 reads TGTGCCTGGAGTCTTACAGGGGAGGGCAATCAGCCCCAGCATTTT.